What follows describes a single T cell receptor (beta chain). The antigen is not known. The identical CDR3 is also encoded by other nucleotide sequences in the sample. These data come from a study of shared clonotypes between healthy human individuals. Trimming shortened V by 3 bases and J by 3 bases, and 6 bases separated the two germline ends. The CDR3 totals 12 residues. From germline, CDR1 is SGHDT and CDR2 YYEEEE. Sequencing was performed with immunoSEQ multiplex PCR; in TCRdb, only in-frame clones are kept and a portion is missing. Here the sample spans about a million clones, around three quarters being singletons. The study's findings and limits: Researchers sampled only blood; tissue repertoires likely differ.

This clonotype was obtained from a man younger than 30 in good health. Some clones in this sample may be carry-over from other donors' samples. The sample consisted of memory CD4+ T cells from PBMCs. Regarding subset: CD45RA-negative fraction. The chain employs TRBV5-6 and TRBJ1-2; D unclear. CDR3: CASSSRDYGYTF. The CDR3 DNA is TGTGCCAGCAGCTCCCGGGACTATGGCTACACCTTC.